Given below is one TCR beta chain in context. CD8 memory merged CD45RO+ cells and CCR7-negative CD45RA+ TemRA cells into one population. V trimming: 0 bases; J trimming: 2 bases; junction bases outside the gene matches: 3. Germline-derived CDR1 and CDR2 are MNHEY and SMNVEV (reference sequence). The CDR3 runs 17 residues. The data stem from a study of shared clonotypes between healthy human individuals. Whole-study context: CD4 naive and CD4 memory each took three plates per donor, while CD8 naive took two and CD8 memory one.

The assay ran at deep level. TCRdb keeps only in-frame clones here, not all; method: immunoSEQ multiplex PCR. In the table there are some 700,000 clones, 90% of which are singletons. Sequenced material: memory CD8+ T cells from PBMCs. Sample subset: CD45RO+ cells pooled with CCR7-negative TemRA cells. This chain connects TRBV27 to TRBJ2-6; 8 positions match TRBD2. This TCR was recovered from a man aged 18 to 35 in good health. Some clones in this sample may be carry-over from other donors' samples. The CDR3 coding sequence is TGTGCCAGCAGTTTATCCCGGGAGGGCGCTGGGGCCAACGTCCTGACTTTC. This gives the protein CASSLSREGAGANVLTF.